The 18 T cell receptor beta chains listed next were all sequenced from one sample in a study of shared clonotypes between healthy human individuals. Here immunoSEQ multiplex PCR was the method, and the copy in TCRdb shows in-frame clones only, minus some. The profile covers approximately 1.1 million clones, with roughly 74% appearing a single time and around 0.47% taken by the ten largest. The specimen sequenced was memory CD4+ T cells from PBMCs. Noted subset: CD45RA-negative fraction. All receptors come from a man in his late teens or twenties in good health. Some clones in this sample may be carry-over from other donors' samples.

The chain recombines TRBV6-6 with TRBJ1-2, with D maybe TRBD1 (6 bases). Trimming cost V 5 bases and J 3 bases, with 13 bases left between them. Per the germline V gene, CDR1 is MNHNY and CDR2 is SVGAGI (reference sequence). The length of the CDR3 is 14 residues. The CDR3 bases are TGTGCCAGCAGTCGGGGGGGGCTCGACTATGGCTACACCTTC. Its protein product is CASSRGGLDYGYTF.

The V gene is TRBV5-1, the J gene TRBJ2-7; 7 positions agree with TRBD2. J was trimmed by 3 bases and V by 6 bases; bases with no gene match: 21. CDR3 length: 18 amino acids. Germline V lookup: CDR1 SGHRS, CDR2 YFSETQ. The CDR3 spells CASNTGASGPFTHYEQYF. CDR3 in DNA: TGCGCCAGCAACACTGGGGCTAGCGGTCCCTTCACACACTACGAGCAGTACTTC.

CDR3 amino acids: CASSLTGEVNQPQHF. CDR3 nucleotide sequence: TGCGCCAGCAGCTTGACGGGGGAAGTCAATCAGCCCCAGCATTTT. The chain has TRBV5-1 and TRBJ1-5; D is possibly TRBD1 (5 bases). The germline V gene has CDR1 SGHRS and CDR2 YFSETQ. Trimming stripped 1 base from V and 3 bases from J, with 11 bases between. There are 15 residues in the CDR3.

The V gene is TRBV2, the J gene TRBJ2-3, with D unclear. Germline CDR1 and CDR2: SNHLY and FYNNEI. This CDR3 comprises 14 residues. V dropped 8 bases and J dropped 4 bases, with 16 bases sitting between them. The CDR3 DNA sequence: TGTGCCAGCGCTGGTGCGAGCCGTGCAGATACGCAGTATTTT. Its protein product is CASAGASRADTQYF.

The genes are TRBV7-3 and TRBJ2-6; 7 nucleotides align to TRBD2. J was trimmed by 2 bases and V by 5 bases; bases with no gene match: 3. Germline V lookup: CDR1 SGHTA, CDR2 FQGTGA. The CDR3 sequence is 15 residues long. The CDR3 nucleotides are TGTGCCAGCAGCCCAAGCGGGGCTGGGGCCAACGTCCTGACTTTC. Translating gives CASSPSGAGANVLTF.

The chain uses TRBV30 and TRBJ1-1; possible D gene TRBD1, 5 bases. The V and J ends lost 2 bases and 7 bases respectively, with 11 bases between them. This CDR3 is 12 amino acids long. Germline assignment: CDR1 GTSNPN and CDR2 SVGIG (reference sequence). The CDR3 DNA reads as TGTGCCTGGAGTACCCAGGGTTTTGAAGCTTTCTTT. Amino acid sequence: CAWSTQGFEAFF.

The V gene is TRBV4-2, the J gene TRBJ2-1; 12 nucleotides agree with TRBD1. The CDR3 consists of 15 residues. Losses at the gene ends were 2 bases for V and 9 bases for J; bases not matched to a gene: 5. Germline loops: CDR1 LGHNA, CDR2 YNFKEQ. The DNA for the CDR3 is TGTGCCAGCAGCCAAACGGGACAGGGGGCAGGTGAGCAGTTCTTC. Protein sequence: CASSQTGQGAGEQFF.

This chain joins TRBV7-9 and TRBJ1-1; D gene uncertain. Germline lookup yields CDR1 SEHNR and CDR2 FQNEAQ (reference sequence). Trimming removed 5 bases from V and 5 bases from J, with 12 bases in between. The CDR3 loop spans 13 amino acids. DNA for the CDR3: TGTGCCAGCAGCCTACCCAGTGTTACTGAAGCTTTCTTT. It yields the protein CASSLPSVTEAFF.

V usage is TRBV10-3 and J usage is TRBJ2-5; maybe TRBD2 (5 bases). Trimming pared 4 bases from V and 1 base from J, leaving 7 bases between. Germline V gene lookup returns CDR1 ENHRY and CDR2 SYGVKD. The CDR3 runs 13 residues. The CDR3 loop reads CAISAGVQETQYF. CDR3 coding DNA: TGTGCCATCAGTGCCGGGGTCCAAGAGACCCAGTACTTC.

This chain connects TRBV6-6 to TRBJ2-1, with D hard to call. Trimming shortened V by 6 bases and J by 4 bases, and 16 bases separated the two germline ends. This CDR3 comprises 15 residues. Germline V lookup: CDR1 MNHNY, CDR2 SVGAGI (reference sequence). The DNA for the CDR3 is TGTGCCAGCAGCTCCCATCACGACTCGTACAATGAGCAGTTCTTC. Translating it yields CASSSHHDSYNEQFF.

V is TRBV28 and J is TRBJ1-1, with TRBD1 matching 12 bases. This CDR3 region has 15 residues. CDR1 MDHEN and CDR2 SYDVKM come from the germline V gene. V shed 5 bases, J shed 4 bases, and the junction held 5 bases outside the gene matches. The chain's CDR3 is CASSPGQGAGTEAFF. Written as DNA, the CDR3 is TGTGCCAGCAGTCCGGGACAGGGGGCTGGCACTGAAGCTTTCTTT.

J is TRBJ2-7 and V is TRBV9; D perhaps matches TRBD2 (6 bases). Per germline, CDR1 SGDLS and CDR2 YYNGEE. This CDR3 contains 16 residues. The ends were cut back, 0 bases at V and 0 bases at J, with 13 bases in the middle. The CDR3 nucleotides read TGTGCCAGCAGCGTAGCTCCCGGGACTGCCTCCTACGAGCAGTACTTC. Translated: CASSVAPGTASYEQYF.

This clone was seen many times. As DNA, the CDR3 is TGTGCCAGCGGAAAACAGGGGAGGAACACCGGGGAGCTGTTTTTT. It translates to CASGKQGRNTGELFF. The V and J genes are TRBV6-1 and TRBJ2-2, with 7 bases aligning to TRBD1. The CDR3 length is 15 residues. Germline V gives CDR1 MNHNS, CDR2 SASEGT. Trimming took 8 bases from V and 1 from J; bases not matched to a gene: 7.

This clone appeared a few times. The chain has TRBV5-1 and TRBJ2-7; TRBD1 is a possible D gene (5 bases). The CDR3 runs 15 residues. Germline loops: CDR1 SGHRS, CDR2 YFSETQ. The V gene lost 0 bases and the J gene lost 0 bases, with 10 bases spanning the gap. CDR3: CASSLDGAGSYEQYF. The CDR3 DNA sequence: TGCGCCAGCAGCTTGGATGGGGCAGGCTCCTACGAGCAGTACTTC.

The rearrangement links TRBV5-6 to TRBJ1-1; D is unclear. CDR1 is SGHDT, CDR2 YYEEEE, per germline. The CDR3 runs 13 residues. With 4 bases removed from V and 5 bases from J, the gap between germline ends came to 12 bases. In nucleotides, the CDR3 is TGTGCCAGCAGCATGACCAGAACTACTGAAGCTTTCTTT. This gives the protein CASSMTRTTEAFF.

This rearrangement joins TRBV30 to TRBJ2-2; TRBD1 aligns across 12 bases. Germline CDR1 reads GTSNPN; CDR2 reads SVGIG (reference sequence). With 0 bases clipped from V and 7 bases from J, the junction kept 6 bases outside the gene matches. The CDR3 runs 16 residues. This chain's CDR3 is CAWSVLGQGAIGELFF. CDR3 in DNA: TGTGCCTGGAGTGTCCTGGGACAGGGGGCTATCGGGGAGCTGTTTTTT. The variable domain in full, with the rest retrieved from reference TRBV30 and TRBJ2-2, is SQTIHQWPATLVQPVGSPLSLECTVEGTSNPNLYWYRQAAGRGLQLLFYSVGIGQISSEVPQNLSASRPQDRQFILSSKKLLLSDSGFYLCAWSVLGQGAIGELFFGEGSRLTVL.

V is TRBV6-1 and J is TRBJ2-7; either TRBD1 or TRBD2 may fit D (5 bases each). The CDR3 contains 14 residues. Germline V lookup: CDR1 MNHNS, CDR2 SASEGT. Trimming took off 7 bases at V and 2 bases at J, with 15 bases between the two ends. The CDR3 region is CASTVPGRTYEQYF. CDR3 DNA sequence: TGTGCCAGCACAGTGCCGGGACGGACCTACGAGCAGTACTTC.

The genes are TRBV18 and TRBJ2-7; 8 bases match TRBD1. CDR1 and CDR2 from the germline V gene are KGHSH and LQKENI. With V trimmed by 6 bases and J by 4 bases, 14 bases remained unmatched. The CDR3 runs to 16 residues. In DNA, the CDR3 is TGTGCCAGCTCGGTTCAGAGACAGGGGATCGATTACGAGCAGTACTTC. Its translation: CASSVQRQGIDYEQYF. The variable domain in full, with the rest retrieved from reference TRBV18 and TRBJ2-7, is NAGVMQNPRHLVRRRGQEARLRCSPMKGHSHVYWYRQLPEEGLKFMVYLQKENIIDESGMPKERFSAEFPKEGPSILRIQQVVRGDSAAYFCASSVQRQGIDYEQYFGPGTRLTVT.